The rows below give T cell receptor beta chains drawn from one sample of a study of blood T cell repertoires in COVID-19. Assay used: immunoSEQ multiplex PCR; TCRdb lists only in-frame clones, some missing. This sample has about 300,000 clones, with 89% found just once. The sequenced sample consisted of peripheral blood. The receptors derive from a man between 18 and 35 years old who had recovered from COVID-19. The CDR3 runs from the conserved cysteine through the conserved F or W. A D gene is named only where the DNA matches it firmly. Clone size is given for some rows only: seen once, a few or many times, or a class if the clone is expanded.

D gene | clone size | J gene | V gene | CDR3 DNA | CDR3 protein
- | - | TRBJ2-3 | TRBV19 | TGTGCCAGTAGTAGGGCTAGCGGCACAGATACGCAGTATTTT | CASSRASGTDTQYF
- | - | TRBJ1-1 | TRBV2 | TGTGCCAGCAGTGAAGGGCGGATGAACACTGAAGCTTTCTTT | CASSEGRMNTEAFF
- | - | TRBJ2-1 | TRBV20-1 | TGCGGGGCCCTATTCGGTGAGCAGTTCTTC | CGALFGEQFF
TRBD1 | - | TRBJ2-1 | TRBV30 | TGTGCCTGGAGCCCTGGACAGGGTAATGAGCAGTTCTTC | CAWSPGQGNEQFF
- | - | TRBJ2-3 | TRBV14 | TGTGCCAGCAGCCAAGATTTTGCGCGCGATACGCAGTATTTT | CASSQDFARDTQYF
- | - | TRBJ1-1 | TRBV6-5 | TGTGCCAGCAGTTACCCCGACAGGCGAACTGAAGCTTTCTTT | CASSYPDRRTEAFF
- | - | TRBJ1-2 | TRBV6-1 | TGTGCCAGCAGTGAACCCAGGGGATGGGGTTTC | CASSEPRGWGF
- | - | TRBJ1-2 | TRBV2 | TGTGCCAGCAGCGAACAGGGCAGGCTCAACTATGGCTACACCTTC | CASSEQGRLNYGYTF
- | - | TRBJ1-6 | TRBV7-8 | TGTGCCAGCAAACAGAGCTACTCCTATAATTCACCCCTCCACTTT | CASKQSYSYNSPLHF
TRBD1 | - | TRBJ1-1 | TRBV6-5 | TGTGCCAGCAGCCTTACAGGGGGAGTGCCCACTGAAGCTTTCTTT | CASSLTGGVPTEAFF
- | - | TRBJ2-7 | TRBV10-1 | TGCGCCAGCAGCCGGGACATGAGCTCCTACGAGCAGTACTTC | CASSRDMSSYEQYF
TRBD2 | - | TRBJ2-3 | TRBV30 | TGTGCCATACAGGGTTCGGCTAGCGGGAGGGCCACAGATACGCAGTATTTT | CAIQGSASGRATDTQYF
- | - | TRBJ1-3 | TRBV7-8 | TGTGCCAGCAGCCGCGAGGGGGTAATTGGAAACACCATATATTTT | CASSREGVIGNTIYF
- | - | TRBJ2-2 | TRBV9 | TGTGCCAGCAGCTCCTATTCAGGGTACCCCGGGGAGCTGTTTTTT | CASSSYSGYPGELFF
- | - | TRBJ1-4 | TRBV7-9 | TGTGCCAGCAGCTTACAGGAGGGTAGTGAAAAACTGTTTTTT | CASSLQEGSEKLFF
TRBD1 | - | TRBJ1-1 | TRBV14 | TGTGCCAGCAGCCCTACAGGGGGCGCTTACACTGAAGCTTTCTTT | CASSPTGGAYTEAFF
TRBD2 | - | TRBJ2-7 | TRBV12-3/TRBV12-4 | TGTGCCAGCAGCCGACTAGCGGATGTAGAGCAGTACTTC | CASSRLADVEQYF
- | - | TRBJ1-6 | TRBV6-5 | TGTGCCAGCAGTTACTCTTCCTACTTGAATTCACCCCTCCACTTT | CASSYSSYLNSPLHF
- | once | TRBJ2-1 | TRBV6-2/TRBV6-3 | TGTGCCAGCAGTTACCAAGATGCGGGAAAGGGCGATGAGCAGTTCTTC | CASSYQDAGKGDEQFF
- | - | TRBJ1-6 | TRBV9 | TGTGCCAGCAGCGAGGAAACAGCATATAATTCACCCCTCCACTTT | CASSEETAYNSPLHF
TRBD2 | - | TRBJ2-7 | TRBV7-9 | TGTGCCAGCAGCTCTGGACTAGCGGCGACGCAGTACTTC | CASSSGLAATQYF
TRBD2 | - | TRBJ2-3 | TRBV7-9 | TGTGCCAGCAAGGCGGGGGGCACAGATACGCAGTATTTT | CASKAGGTDTQYF
TRBD1 | - | TRBJ1-1 | TRBV6-5 | TGTGCCAGCCAGGGGGGAGAATATGAAGCTTTCTTT | CASQGGEYEAFF
- | - | TRBJ2-5 | TRBV25-1 | TGTGCCAGCAGTCCAATGGGGGCGCAGGGAGAGACCCAGTACTTC | CASSPMGAQGETQYF
TRBD2 | - | TRBJ2-1 | TRBV6-5 | TGTGCCAGCATGACTAGCGGGGGGGCCTATGAGCAGTTCTTC | CASMTSGGAYEQFF
TRBD1 | - | TRBJ1-1 | TRBV5-1 | TGCGCCAGCAGCTTGAACCCAATGACAGGGGGAGGCTTCTTAGGCACTGAAGCTTTCTTT | CASSLNPMTGGGFLGTEAFF
- | - | TRBJ2-7 | TRBV5-4 | TGTGCCAGCAGCTCAACTGAGGGCTACTACGAGCAGTACTTC | CASSSTEGYYEQYF
TRBD1 | few | TRBJ1-1 | TRBV7-9 | TGTGCCAGCAGCTTGGGGACAGGGGTAACTGAAGCTTTCTTT | CASSLGTGVTEAFF
TRBD1 | - | TRBJ1-6 | TRBV5-1 | TGCGCCAGCAGCTACGACAGGGGTAATTCACCCCTCCACTTT | CASSYDRGNSPLHF
- | - | TRBJ1-1 | TRBV19 | TGTGCCAGTAGTGCTCCGGGTGCTGAAGCTTTCTTT | CASSAPGAEAFF
- | few | TRBJ2-1 | TRBV27 | TGTGCCAGCACCTCCGGAGGGATTAACAATGAGCAGTTCTTC | CASTSGGINNEQFF
TRBD1 | - | TRBJ1-2 | TRBV5-1 | TGCGCCAGCAGCTTACAGGGGGCCTATGGCTACACCTTC | CASSLQGAYGYTF
- | - | TRBJ1-5 | TRBV2 | TGTGCCAGCAGTGAGGAGGCAGGGGCTCAGCCCCAGCATTTT | CASSEEAGAQPQHF
TRBD1 | - | TRBJ1-5 | TRBV12-5 | TGTGCTAGTGGTTCCGGACAGGAGTATCAGCCCCAGCATTTT | CASGSGQEYQPQHF
TRBD1 | - | TRBJ1-1 | TRBV19 | TGTGCCAGTATCCTGGGACAGGGAATATCAAACACTGAAGCTTTCTTT | CASILGQGISNTEAFF
- | - | TRBJ1-4 | TRBV4-1 | TGCGCCAGCAGCCCCCCGGAGGGGACTAATGAAAAACTGTTTTTT | CASSPPEGTNEKLFF
- | - | TRBJ2-7 | TRBV13 | TGTGCCAGCAGCCGGTGGGAGACGTTCATTCCCTACGAGCAGTACTTC | CASSRWETFIPYEQYF
TRBD1 | - | TRBJ2-5 | TRBV5-1 | TGCGCCAGCAGCCCGATAGGACAGGGGGGAGAGACCCAGTACTTC | CASSPIGQGGETQYF
- | - | TRBJ1-2 | TRBV27 | TGTGCCAGCAGTTTATCCCCGGGTTCTGGCTACACCTTC | CASSLSPGSGYTF
TRBD2 | - | TRBJ2-1 | TRBV9 | TGTGCCAGCAGCTCAGGACTAGCGGGAGGGCCACCGCAGTTCTTC | CASSSGLAGGPPQFF
TRBD1 | - | TRBJ1-2 | TRBV7-2 | TGTGCCAGCAGCTTAGTTAACAGGGGGCAGGGTGGCTACACCTTC | CASSLVNRGQGGYTF
TRBD1 | - | TRBJ1-4 | TRBV6-6 | TGTGCCAGCAGCCCGGGACAGGGAGGGGGTGAAAAACTGTTTTTT | CASSPGQGGGEKLFF
- | - | TRBJ2-5 | TRBV6-2/TRBV6-3 | TGTGCCAGCAGTTTTGTGCGGGTTGAGACCCAGTACTTC | CASSFVRVETQYF
- | - | TRBJ2-2 | TRBV7-6 | TGTGCCAGCAGCTTAAACCCGTCGAGATCCTACACCGGGGAGCTGTTTTTT | CASSLNPSRSYTGELFF
- | - | TRBJ2-2 | TRBV19 | TGTGCCAGTAGTATCTTCGGGGACACCGGGGAGCTGTTTTTT | CASSIFGDTGELFF
- | - | TRBJ2-1 | TRBV2 | TGTGCCAGCAGGCACAGGGATCCCAATGAGCAGTTCTTC | CASRHRDPNEQFF
- | - | TRBJ1-1 | TRBV3-1/TRBV3-2 | TGTGCCAGCAGCCAAGGAGGGGGGGGGCAAGCTTTCTTT | CASSQGGGGQAFF
- | once | TRBJ1-1 | TRBV5-1 | TGCGCCAGCAGCCTAAGACAGGTTAACACTGAAGCTTTCTTT | CASSLRQVNTEAFF
- | - | TRBJ2-1 | TRBV18 | TGTGCCAGCTCCCCCTTACAGGTTACCACGGGCGGAGAGCAGTTCTTC | CASSPLQVTTGGEQFF
TRBD1 | - | TRBJ1-2 | TRBV6-5 | TGTGCCAGCAGTTACACAGGGGGCTATGGCTACACCTTC | CASSYTGGYGYTF
TRBD1 | - | TRBJ2-7 | TRBV6-2/TRBV6-3 | TGTGCCAGCAGTCTACAGGGGGCTCGCTACGAGCAGTACTTC | CASSLQGARYEQYF
- | - | TRBJ1-2 | TRBV20-1 | TGCAGTGCTGGACAGAGCGGCTACACCTTC | CSAGQSGYTF
TRBD2 | - | TRBJ2-3 | TRBV10-2 | TGCGCCAGCAGTGAGTCGCGGTTCGAGCGGGAGGGGACAGATACGCAGTATTTT | CASSESRFEREGTDTQYF
TRBD1 | - | TRBJ2-2 | TRBV5-5 | TGTGCCAGCAGCTTGGATATGGTCAGGGGGTACACCGGGGAGCTGTTTTTT | CASSLDMVRGYTGELFF
TRBD2 | - | TRBJ2-3 | TRBV19 | TGTGCCAGTAGCTCGGGGGGGTCCACAGATACGCAGTATTTT | CASSSGGSTDTQYF
TRBD1 | - | TRBJ2-7 | TRBV4-2 | TGTGCCAGCGCGGGACAGGGAACGTACGAGCAGTACTTC | CASAGQGTYEQYF
TRBD1 | few | TRBJ1-5 | TRBV19 | TGTGCCAGTAGTATGTGGACAGGACTCAATCAGCCCCAGCATTTT | CASSMWTGLNQPQHF